Below are 27 T cell receptor beta chains sequenced from a single sample in a study of cytomegalovirus exposure and HLA in healthy donors. The primer mix had 60 Vbeta and 13 Jbeta primers. Assay: immunoSEQ multiplex PCR; the TCRdb copy retains only in-frame clones and omits some. The sample consists of under 300,000 clones, 84% of them appearing once. The sample taken for sequencing was PBMCs. All receptors come from a woman in her thirties or forties in good health and CMV-seropositive.

The chain has TRBV11-3 and TRBJ2-5; 12 nucleotides align to TRBD2. CDR1 SGHNT and CDR2 YENEEA come from the germline V gene. The CDR3 length is 15 residues. With V trimmed by 3 bases and J by 4 bases, 3 bases remained unmatched. CDR3 sequence reads: CASSFGLAGRETQYF. CDR3 nucleotides: TGTGCCAGCAGCTTTGGACTAGCGGGAAGAGAGACCCAGTACTTC.

This chain links TRBV2 with TRBJ1-1; D call uncertain. The CDR3 totals 12 residues. The V gene lost 9 bases and the J gene lost 8 bases, with 16 bases spanning the gap. CDR1 and CDR2 from the germline V gene are SNHLY and FYNNEI. In DNA form, the CDR3 reads TGTGCCAGTCTACTAGCTTTGGGCGAAGCTTTCTTT. The encoded protein is CASLLALGEAFF. Variable domain in full (rest from reference TRBV2 and TRBJ1-1): EPEVTQTPSHQVTQMGQEVILRCVPISNHLYFYWYRQILGQKVEFLVSFYNNEISEKSEIFDDQFSVERPDGSNFTLKIRSTKLEDSAMYFCASLLALGEAFFGQGTRLTVV.

The sample holds a few counts of this clone. In nucleotides, the CDR3 is TGTGCCAGCAGCACTTGGGGGGAGCAGCCCCAGCATTTT. Translated, it gives CASSTWGEQPQHF. The gene calls are TRBV7-2 and TRBJ1-5; TRBD1 is a possible D gene (5 bases). Germline CDR1 SGHTA, CDR2 FQGNSA. CDR3 size: 13 residues. V shed 5 bases and J shed 7 bases, with 12 bases lying between them. The full variable domain, its missing parts supplied by reference TRBV7-2 and TRBJ1-5, is GAGVSQSPSNKVTEKGKDVELRCDPISGHTALYWYRQSLGQGLEFLIYFQGNSAPDKSGLPSDRFSAERTGGSVSTLTIQRTQQEDSAVYLCASSTWGEQPQHFGDGTRLSIL.

V gene TRBV9 combines with J gene TRBJ2-4; tentative D call: TRBD2 (5 bases). The V gene's germline CDR1 is SGDLS and CDR2 YYNGEE. V lost 0 bases and J lost 6, with 13 bases in between. The CDR3 contains 15 residues. CDR3 sequence: CASSVGANEGNIQYF. Written as DNA, the CDR3 is TGTGCCAGCAGCGTAGGGGCTAACGAGGGAAACATTCAGTACTTC.

CDR3 residues: CASSDGLAVYNEQFF. The DNA for the CDR3 is TGTGCCAGCAGCGACGGACTAGCGGTTTACAATGAGCAGTTCTTC. The rearrangement uses TRBV9 and TRBJ2-1; 10 nucleotides align to TRBD2. Looked up from germline, CDR1 is SGDLS and CDR2 is YYNGEE. This CDR3 region has 15 residues. The junction had 4 bases not matched to a gene; V was cut back by 3 bases and J by 4 bases. The complete variable domain, with remaining parts taken from reference TRBV9 and TRBJ2-1, reads DSGVTQTPKHLITATGQRVTLRCSPRSGDLSVYWYQQSLDQGLQFLIQYYNGEERAKGNILERFSAQQFPDLHSELNLSSLELGDSALYFCASSDGLAVYNEQFFGPGTRLTVL.

The rearrangement links TRBV2 to TRBJ2-5; TRBD1 might be the D (5 bases). The J call may be mistaken, given a closer DNA end match to TRBJ2-7. From germline, CDR1 is SNHLY and CDR2 FYNNEI. CDR3 length: 15 residues. For the CDR3, the DNA is TGTGCCAGCAGTGTCCGGGCAAGGGGCACCTACGAGCAGTACTTC. Protein sequence: CASSVRARGTYEQYF.

CDR3 region: CASSLTAGMEHSQYF. The CDR3 region has the DNA TGTGCCAGCAGCTTAACAGCGGGGATGGAGCATTCGCAGTATTTT. This chain links TRBV7-2 with TRBJ2-3, with 7 nucleotides matching TRBD2. Germline CDR1 SGHTA, CDR2 FQGNSA. The CDR3 has 15 amino acids. Trimming removed 2 bases from V and 10 bases from J; junction bases left unmatched: 12.

This clone is termed medium-sized. The V call is TRBV4-1, the J call TRBJ1-1; D not certain. Germline CDR1 MGHRA, CDR2 YSYEKL. V was shortened by 0 bases and J by 1 base, with 9 bases between the two germline ends. The CDR3 totals 15 residues. The CDR3 sequence: CASSQDFPGNTEAFF. The CDR3 nucleotides are TGCGCCAGCAGCCAAGATTTTCCAGGGAACACTGAAGCTTTCTTT.

The genes are TRBV5-1 and TRBJ2-1, with 7 bases identical to TRBD2. The CDR3 is made up of 14 amino acids. V was pared by 4 bases and J by 8 bases, with 9 bases of the junction left unmatched. Germline assignment: CDR1 SGHRS and CDR2 YFSETQ. The CDR3 loop reads CASSGGLVGHEQFF. The CDR3 coding sequence is TGCGCCAGCAGCGGCGGACTAGTAGGGCATGAGCAGTTCTTC.

The table lists this clone with a few counts. This chain joins TRBV7-3 and TRBJ2-3; 14 bases match TRBD2. Trimming removed 3 bases from V and 1 base from J; junction bases left unmatched: 3. CDR1 and CDR2 (germline): SGHTA, FQGTGA. CDR3 length: 17 amino acids. The CDR3 sequence: CASSLGTSGRGTDTQYF. As DNA, the CDR3 is TGTGCCAGCAGCTTGGGGACTAGCGGGAGAGGCACAGATACGCAGTATTTT. Looking up the rest from reference TRBV7-3 and TRBJ2-3 gives the full variable domain: GAGVSQTPSNKVTEKGKYVELRCDPISGHTALYWYRQSLGQGPEFLIYFQGTGAADDSGLPNDRFFAVRPEGSVSTLKIQRTERGDSAVYLCASSLGTSGRGTDTQYFGPGTRLTVL.

J is TRBJ2-7 and V is TRBV4-2, with TRBD2 matching over 11 bases. The CDR3 has 15 residues. Losses at the gene ends were 1 base for V and 3 bases for J; bases not matched to a gene: 2. Germline V gene lookup returns CDR1 LGHNA and CDR2 YNFKEQ. The CDR3 DNA sequence: TGTGCCAGCAGCCAAGGGACTAGCGGGTACTACGAGCAGTACTTC. Amino acid sequence: CASSQGTSGYYEQYF.

The chain recombines TRBV5-1 with TRBJ1-6; D is undetermined. The germline CDR1 and CDR2 sequences are SGHRS and YFSETQ. The CDR3 is 14 residues long. The germline V and J ends were trimmed by 5 bases and 10 bases, with 16 bases remaining between them. The CDR3 sequence: CASRGRGATSPLHF. The CDR3 DNA reads as TGCGCCAGCAGAGGGCGGGGTGCGACATCACCCCTCCACTTT.

The chain employs TRBV6-5 and TRBJ1-2; TRBD1 aligns across 7 bases. CDR3 size: 13 residues. The ends lost 7 bases at V and 1 base at J; junction bases unmatched: 3. CDR1 is MNHEY and CDR2 is SVGAGI in the germline V gene. DNA of the CDR3: TGTGCCAGCACAAACAGGGGTAACTATGGCTACACCTTC. Protein product: CASTNRGNYGYTF.

The sample holds a few counts of this clone. The gene calls are TRBV14 and TRBJ2-7; 11 bases are a match to TRBD2. V lost 2 bases, J lost 6 bases, and 6 bases stayed unmatched. The CDR3 runs to 15 residues. The germline CDR1 and CDR2 sequences are SGHDN and FVKESK. The CDR3 DNA reads TGTGCCAGCAGCCAAACTAGCGGGAGAAAAAGCGAGCAGTACTTC. This codes for CASSQTSGRKSEQYF.

This chain connects TRBV6-1 to TRBJ1-4, with TRBD1 matching 7 bases. The germline V gene has CDR1 MNHNS and CDR2 SASEGT. CDR3 length equals 15 residues. The ends lost 7 bases at V and 6 bases at J; junction bases unmatched: 11. The CDR3 region is CASTVRGPGDEKLFF. In DNA form, the CDR3 reads TGTGCCAGCACCGTAAGGGGGCCGGGAGATGAAAAACTGTTTTTT.

This clone was recorded only once. The chain uses TRBV28 and TRBJ2-7, with TRBD2 matching 10 bases. Germline CDR1 MDHEN, CDR2 SYDVKM. The V and J ends lost 5 bases and 7 bases, in that order; junction bases with no gene match: 17. CDR3 length: 17 amino acids. The CDR3 loop is CASSPRGRSGRAAEQYF. In DNA form, the CDR3 reads TGTGCCAGCAGTCCGCGGGGAAGAAGCGGGAGGGCGGCTGAGCAGTACTTC.

The chain uses TRBV19 and TRBJ1-1; D is possibly TRBD1 (5 bases). V shed 3 bases and J shed 6 bases, with 17 bases lying between them. The CDR3 has 15 residues. CDR1 is LNHDA, CDR2 SQIVND, per germline (reference sequence). CDR3 sequence (DNA): TGTGCCAGTAGTATCAACCGGGACGGGAGGGCTGAAGCTTTCTTT. Protein: CASSINRDGRAEAFF.

V gene TRBV19 combines with J gene TRBJ2-7; D is possibly TRBD1 (5 bases). Per the germline V gene, CDR1 is LNHDA and CDR2 is SQIVND (reference sequence). V lost 3 bases and J lost 0, with 9 bases in between. The CDR3 spans 14 residues. In DNA form, the CDR3 reads TGTGCCAGTAGTATTTCCAGGGACTCCTACGAGCAGTACTTC. Translation gives CASSISRDSYEQYF.

The V gene is TRBV30, the J gene TRBJ2-2, with 7 bases that match TRBD1. The ends lost 0 bases at V and 6 bases at J; junction bases unmatched: 13. The germline V gene encodes CDR1 GTSNPN and CDR2 SVGIG (reference sequence). CDR3 size: 17 residues. The DNA for the CDR3 is TGTGCCTGGAGTGTACGGTGGGCAGGGGGTGAAGCCGGGGAGCTGTTTTTT. Protein sequence: CAWSVRWAGGEAGELFF.

The chain recombines TRBV6-6 with TRBJ2-7, with 9 positions matching TRBD2. The V and J ends lost 1 base and 5 bases, in that order; junction bases with no gene match: 3. The CDR3 has 14 amino acids. Germline V gives CDR1 MNHNY, CDR2 SVGAGI (reference sequence). The CDR3 DNA is TGTGCCAGCAGTTACTTCCCTAGCGGGAACGAGCAGTACTTC. It yields the protein CASSYFPSGNEQYF.

This clone was detected only once. The chain uses TRBV28 and TRBJ2-7; no clear D. This CDR3 contains 12 residues. Per the germline V gene, CDR1 is MDHEN and CDR2 is SYDVKM. Trimming removed 6 bases from V and 1 base from J, with 7 bases in between. This CDR3 reads CASSLVSYEQYF. CDR3 nucleotide sequence: TGTGCCAGCAGCCTTGTTTCCTACGAGCAGTACTTC.

The rearrangement links TRBV19 to TRBJ2-3; 15 positions match TRBD2. Per the germline V gene, CDR1 is LNHDA and CDR2 is SQIVND (reference sequence). The V gene end was trimmed by 5 bases and the J gene end by 4 bases; junction bases not matched to a gene: 7. The CDR3 sequence is 17 residues long. CDR3 DNA: TGTGCCAGTAGTCCGGGACTAGCGGGAGGTCGAGCAGATACGCAGTATTTT. Residues: CASSPGLAGGRADTQYF.

The J gene is TRBJ1-4, the V gene TRBV28; maybe TRBD1 (5 bases). V was cut by 5 bases and J by 3 bases, with 13 bases left in between. This CDR3 comprises 15 residues. Germline V lookup: CDR1 MDHEN, CDR2 SYDVKM. For the CDR3, the DNA is TGTGCCAGCAGTCCCATATTGACAGCTAATGAAAAACTGTTTTTT. It encodes CASSPILTANEKLFF.

The rearrangement links TRBV7-9 to TRBJ1-1; D call uncertain. Germline V gives CDR1 SEHNR, CDR2 FQNEAQ (reference sequence). The V gene lost 3 bases and the J gene lost 7 bases, with 3 bases spanning the gap. CDR3 length equals 10 residues. DNA for the CDR3: TGTGCCAGCAGCTTTCTTGAAGCTTTCTTT. Translated: CASSFLEAFF.

This chain links TRBV13 with TRBJ1-2, with TRBD1 matching 8 bases. V shed 5 bases, J shed 7 bases, and the junction held 6 bases outside the gene matches. Germline V lookup: CDR1 PRHDT, CDR2 FYEKMQ (reference sequence). The CDR3 is 13 amino acids. CDR3 bases: TGTGCCAGCAGCCAACCAGGGGGCCTTGGCTACACCTTC. Amino acids: CASSQPGGLGYTF.

The chain links TRBV5-1 to TRBJ2-5; the match to TRBD1 covers 9 bases. V lost 5 bases, J lost 5 bases, and 13 bases stayed unmatched. Germline lookup yields CDR1 SGHRS and CDR2 YFSETQ. The CDR3 contains 16 residues. CDR3 region: CASRRDTGTGMETQYF. The CDR3 DNA reads as TGCGCCAGCAGAAGGGACACCGGGACAGGGATGGAGACCCAGTACTTC.

This clone was observed a single time. This rearrangement joins TRBV7-6 to TRBJ2-3; D is ambiguous. The germline V gene has CDR1 SGHVS and CDR2 FNYEAQ. The CDR3 sequence is 12 residues long. Trimming took 4 bases from V and 0 from J, leaving 2 bases between them. The CDR3: CASSSSTDTQYF. The CDR3 region has the DNA TGTGCCAGCAGCTCTAGCACAGATACGCAGTATTTT.